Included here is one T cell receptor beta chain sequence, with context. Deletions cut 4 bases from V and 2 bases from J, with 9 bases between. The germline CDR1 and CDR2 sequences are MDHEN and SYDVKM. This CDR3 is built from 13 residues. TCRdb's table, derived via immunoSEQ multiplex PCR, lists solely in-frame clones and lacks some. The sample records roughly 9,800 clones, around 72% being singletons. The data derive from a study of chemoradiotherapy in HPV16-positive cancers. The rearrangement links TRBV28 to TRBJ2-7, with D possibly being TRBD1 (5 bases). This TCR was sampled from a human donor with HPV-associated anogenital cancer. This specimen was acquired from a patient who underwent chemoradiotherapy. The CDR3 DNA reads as TGTGCCAGCAGTTCTCACAGGACCTACGAGCAGTACTTC. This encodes CASSSHRTYEQYF.